The 3 T cell receptor beta chains below all came from one sample that was sequenced in a study of OX40 agonist ivuxolimab in advanced cancers. The protocol was immunoSEQ multiplex PCR, while the TCRdb copy is restricted to in-frame clones and leaves out a portion. Of about 14,000 clones detected, around four fifths appear once; the ten largest clones hold approximately 32%. The sequences come from CD4+ or CD8+ T cells sorted from blood, collected in a trial of the OX40 agonist ivuxolimab. The receptors come from an adult with an advanced solid tumor such as melanoma, head and neck, liver or kidney cancer.

The chain combines TRBV19 with TRBJ2-7; 10 nucleotides match TRBD2. The J segment lost 4 bases and the V segment lost 6 bases, leaving 3 bases of the junction unmatched. The CDR3 has 13 amino acids. CDR1 LNHDA and CDR2 SQIVND come from the germline V gene (reference sequence). CDR3 nucleotides: TGTGCCAGTAGAGCGGGAGGGGGGTACGAGCAGTACTTC. Its protein is CASRAGGGYEQYF.

The chain couples TRBV7-2 to TRBJ1-1; 7 bases are a match to TRBD1. The CDR3 loop spans 17 amino acids. Germline loops: CDR1 SGHTA, CDR2 FQGNSA. The V and J ends lost 5 bases and 1 base, in that order; junction bases with no gene match: 13. CDR3 sequence reads: CASSPGQVLSSNTEAFF. In nucleotides, the CDR3 is TGTGCCAGCAGCCCCGGACAGGTGTTGAGTTCGAACACTGAAGCTTTCTTT.

The CDR3 spells CSVAGGGSYEQYF. In nucleotides, the CDR3 is TGCAGCGTTGCGGGCGGAGGCTCCTACGAGCAGTACTTC. The chain links TRBV29-1 to TRBJ2-7; D might be TRBD2 (5 bases). Trimming removed 4 bases from V and 0 bases from J, with 10 bases in between. Germline CDR1 reads SQVTM; CDR2 reads ANQGSEA. The CDR3 is made up of 13 amino acids.